This T cell receptor beta chain was sequenced in a study of blood T cell repertoires in COVID-19. Germline loops: CDR1 SNHLY, CDR2 FYNNEI. The CDR3 loop spans 11 amino acids. The V gene lost 7 bases and the J gene lost 5 bases, with 7 bases spanning the gap. Data came from immunoSEQ multiplex PCR; TCRdb stores just in-frame clones and leaves some out. The sample carries over 150,000 clones, 87% recorded once. Source material: peripheral blood. This clonotype was obtained from a woman between 55 and 75 years old who had recovered from COVID-19. This chain uses TRBV2 with TRBJ2-3; TRBD1 might be the D (5 bases). The CDR3 DNA sequence: TGTGCCAGCATCAGGGAAGATACGCAGTATTTT. It specifies CASIREDTQYF.